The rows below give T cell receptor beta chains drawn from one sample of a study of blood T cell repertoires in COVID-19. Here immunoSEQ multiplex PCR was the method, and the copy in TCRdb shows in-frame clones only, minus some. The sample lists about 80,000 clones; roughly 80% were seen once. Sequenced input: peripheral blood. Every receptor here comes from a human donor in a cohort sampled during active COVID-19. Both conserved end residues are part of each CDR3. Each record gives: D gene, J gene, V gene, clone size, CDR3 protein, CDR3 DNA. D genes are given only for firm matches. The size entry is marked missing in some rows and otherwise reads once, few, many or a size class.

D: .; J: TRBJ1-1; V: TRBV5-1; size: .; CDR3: CASSWYGNTEAFF; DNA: TGCGCCAGCAGCTGGTACGGGAACACTGAAGCTTTCTTT
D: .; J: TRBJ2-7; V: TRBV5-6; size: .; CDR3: CASSPVSGGRRYEQYF; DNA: TGTGCCAGCAGCCCTGTCTCCGGGGGGCGCAGGTACGAGCAGTACTTC
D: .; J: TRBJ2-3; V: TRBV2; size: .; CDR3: CASSEAQVTDTQYF; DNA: TGTGCCAGCAGTGAAGCGCAGGTCACAGATACGCAGTATTTT
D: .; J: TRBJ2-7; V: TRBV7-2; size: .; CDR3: CASSPGRGSSYEQYF; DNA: TGTGCCAGCAGCCCAGGGAGGGGGAGCTCCTACGAGCAGTACTTC
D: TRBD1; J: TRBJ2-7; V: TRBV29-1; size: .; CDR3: CSVAGTAFGEQYF; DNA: TGCAGCGTCGCTGGGACAGCCTTTGGGGAGCAGTACTTC
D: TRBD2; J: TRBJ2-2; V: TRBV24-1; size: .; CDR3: CATSVQRGVENTGELFF; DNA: TGTGCCACCAGTGTGCAGCGGGGGGTAGAGAACACCGGGGAGCTGTTTTTT
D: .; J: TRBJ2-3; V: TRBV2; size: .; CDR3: CASSGGGTDTQYF; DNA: TGTGCCAGCAGTGGGGGGGGCACAGATACGCAGTATTTT
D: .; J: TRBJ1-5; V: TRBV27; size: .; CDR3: CASSLDTNQPQHF; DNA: TGTGCCAGCAGTCTGGACACGAATCAGCCCCAGCATTTT
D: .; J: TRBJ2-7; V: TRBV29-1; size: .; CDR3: CSVVGGTYEQYF; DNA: TGCAGCGTTGTTGGGGGGACCTACGAGCAGTACTTC
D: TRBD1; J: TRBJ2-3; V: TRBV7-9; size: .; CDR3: CASSLERGQLPSTDTQYF; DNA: TGTGCCAGCAGCTTAGAACGGGGACAGCTGCCAAGCACAGATACGCAGTATTTT
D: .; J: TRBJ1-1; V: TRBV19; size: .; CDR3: CASSRLNTEAFF; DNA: TGTGCCAGTAGCAGGCTTAACACTGAAGCTTTCTTT
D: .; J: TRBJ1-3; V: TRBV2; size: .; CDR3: CVCTGPGNTIYF; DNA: TGTGTCTGCACAGGGCCTGGAAACACCATATATTTT
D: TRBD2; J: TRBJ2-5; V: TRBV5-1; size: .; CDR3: CASSLARGGLYQETQYF; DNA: TGCGCCAGCAGCTTGGCCCGCGGGGGGCTCTACCAAGAGACCCAGTACTTC
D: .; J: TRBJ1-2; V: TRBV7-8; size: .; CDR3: CASSLARVGYTF; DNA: TGTGCCAGCAGCTTAGCGAGGGTTGGCTACACCTTC
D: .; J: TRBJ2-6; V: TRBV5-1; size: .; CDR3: CASSLVRGSGANVLTF; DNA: TGCGCCAGCAGCTTGGTACGCGGCTCTGGGGCCAACGTCCTGACTTTC
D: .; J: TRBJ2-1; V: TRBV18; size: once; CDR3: CASSPDQGEQFF; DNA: TGTGCCAGCTCACCCGACCAGGGCGAGCAGTTCTTC
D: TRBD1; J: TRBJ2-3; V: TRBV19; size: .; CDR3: CASSMGQGMGGTDTQYF; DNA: TGTGCCAGTAGCATGGGACAGGGGATGGGGGGCACAGATACGCAGTATTTT
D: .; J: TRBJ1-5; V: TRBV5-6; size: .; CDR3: CASSLGPGRQPQHF; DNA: TGTGCCAGCAGCTTGGGGCCAGGGCGGCAGCCCCAGCATTTT
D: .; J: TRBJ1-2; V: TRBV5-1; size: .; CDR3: CASRPDPGTSNYGYTF; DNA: TGCGCCAGCAGACCCGACCCCGGGACATCTAACTATGGCTACACCTTC
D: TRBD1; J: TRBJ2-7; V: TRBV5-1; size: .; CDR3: CASSPGQGSEQYF; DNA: TGCGCCAGCAGCCCGGGACAGGGTAGCGAGCAGTACTTC
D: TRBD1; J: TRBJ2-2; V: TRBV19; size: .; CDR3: CASTGGQGQSGELFF; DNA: TGTGCCAGTACGGGAGGACAGGGGCAATCCGGGGAGCTGTTTTTT
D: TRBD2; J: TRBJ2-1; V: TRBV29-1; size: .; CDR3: CSVPGTSGVYNEQFF; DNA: TGCAGCGTTCCCGGGACTAGCGGGGTCTACAATGAGCAGTTCTTC
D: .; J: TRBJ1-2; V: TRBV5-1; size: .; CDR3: CASSPGEDYGYTF; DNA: TGCGCCAGCAGCCCCGGGGAGGACTATGGCTACACCTTC
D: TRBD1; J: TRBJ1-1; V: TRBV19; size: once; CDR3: CASRAGTGVLF; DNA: TGTGCCAGTAGAGCCGGGACAGGGGTCCTATTT
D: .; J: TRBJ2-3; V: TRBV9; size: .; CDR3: CASSTPGIDTQYF; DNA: TGTGCCAGCAGCACCCCGGGGATAGATACGCAGTATTTT
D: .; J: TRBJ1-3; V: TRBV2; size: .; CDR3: CASGPVVHQIYF; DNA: TGTGCCAGTGGGCCTGTGGTCCATCAGATTTATTTT
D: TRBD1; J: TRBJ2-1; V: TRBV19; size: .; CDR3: CASTPGQGLNNEQFF; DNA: TGTGCCAGTACCCCGGGACAGGGATTGAACAATGAGCAGTTCTTC
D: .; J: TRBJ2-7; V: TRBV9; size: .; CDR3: CASSGESANYEQYF; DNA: TGTGCCAGCAGCGGAGAATCCGCGAATTACGAGCAGTACTTC
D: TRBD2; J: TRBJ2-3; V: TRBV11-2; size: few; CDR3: CASSTGLAGVTDTQYF; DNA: TGTGCCAGCAGCACGGGACTAGCGGGGGTTACAGATACGCAGTATTTT
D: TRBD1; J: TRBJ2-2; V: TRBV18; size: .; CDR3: CASSPGQANTGELFF; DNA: TGTGCCAGCTCACCAGGACAGGCGAACACCGGGGAGCTGTTTTTT
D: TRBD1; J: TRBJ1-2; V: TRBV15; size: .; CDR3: CATSRTGTGGYYGYTF; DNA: TGTGCCACCAGCAGGACTGGGACAGGGGGCTACTATGGCTACACCTTC
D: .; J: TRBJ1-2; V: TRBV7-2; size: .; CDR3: CASSLDFRAGGYTF; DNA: TGTGCCAGCAGCTTAGATTTCCGAGCAGGGGGCTACACCTTC
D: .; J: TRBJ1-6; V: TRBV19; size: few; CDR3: CASINRVGANNSPLHF; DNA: TGTGCCAGCATAAACAGGGTCGGCGCGAATAATTCACCCCTCCACTTT
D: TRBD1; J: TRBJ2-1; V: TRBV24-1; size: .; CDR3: CATSAPGSAGGSYNEQFF; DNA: TGTGCCACCAGTGCCCCGGGCAGTGCAGGGGGATCCTACAATGAGCAGTTCTTC
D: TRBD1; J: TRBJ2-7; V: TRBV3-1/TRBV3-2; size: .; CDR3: CASSPGSRDRVEQYF; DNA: TGTGCCAGCAGCCCGGGCAGTCGGGACAGGGTCGAGCAGTACTTC
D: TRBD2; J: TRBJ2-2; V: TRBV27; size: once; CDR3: CASSPLAGVNTGELFF; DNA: TGTGCCAGCAGTCCCCTAGCGGGAGTGAACACCGGGGAGCTGTTTTTT
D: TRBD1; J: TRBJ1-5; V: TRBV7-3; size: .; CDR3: CASSRPGTGGNQPQHF; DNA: TGTGCCAGCAGCCGTCCCGGGACAGGGGGCAATCAGCCCCAGCATTTT
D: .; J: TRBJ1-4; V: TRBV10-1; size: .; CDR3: CASSDHNEKLFF; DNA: TGCGCCAGCAGTGACCATAATGAAAAACTGTTTTTT
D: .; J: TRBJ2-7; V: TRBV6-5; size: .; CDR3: CASSYYQGERNEQYF; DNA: TGTGCCAGCAGTTACTACCAGGGTGAAAGGAACGAGCAGTACTTC
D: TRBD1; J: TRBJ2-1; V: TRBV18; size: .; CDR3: CASSPPTGAYNEQFF; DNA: TGTGCCAGCTCACCACCGACAGGGGCCTACAATGAGCAGTTCTTC
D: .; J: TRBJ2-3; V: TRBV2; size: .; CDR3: CASSVTDTQYF; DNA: TGTGCCAGCAGCGTCACAGATACGCAGTATTTT
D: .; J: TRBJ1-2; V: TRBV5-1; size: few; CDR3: CASSLLVGSDYGYTF; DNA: TGCGCCAGCAGCTTGTTGGTAGGGAGTGACTATGGCTACACCTTC